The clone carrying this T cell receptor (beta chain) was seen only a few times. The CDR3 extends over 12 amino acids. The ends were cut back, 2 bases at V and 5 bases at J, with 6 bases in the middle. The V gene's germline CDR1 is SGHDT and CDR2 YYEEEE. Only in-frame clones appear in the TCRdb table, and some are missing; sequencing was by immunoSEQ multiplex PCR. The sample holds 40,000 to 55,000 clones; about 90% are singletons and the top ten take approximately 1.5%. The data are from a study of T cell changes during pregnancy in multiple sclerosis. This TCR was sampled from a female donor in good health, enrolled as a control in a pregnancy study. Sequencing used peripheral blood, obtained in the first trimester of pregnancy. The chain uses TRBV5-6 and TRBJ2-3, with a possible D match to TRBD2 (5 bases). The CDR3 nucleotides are TGTGCCAGCAGCTTCACTAGAGATACGCAGTATTTT. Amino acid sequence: CASSFTRDTQYF.